This record concerns one TCR beta chain sequence. This entry comes from a study of T-cell reconstitution after alpha-beta-depleted transplantation in children. For TCRbeta, the library was prepared with unique molecular identifiers. Each CDR3 protein gets one entry after TCRdb re-called the PCR reads with MiXCR. The repertoire holds under 750,000 distinct CDR3 sequences, with more than 20% as singletons. Germline-derived CDR1 and CDR2 are MNHEY and SVGAGI. Trimming left V 2 bases short and J 5 bases short, with 15 bases between. The length of the CDR3 is 15 residues. The chain joins TRBV6-5 to TRBJ2-5, with D tentatively TRBD2 (6 bases). The source was PBMCs, mostly from graft donor cells, collected 360 days after TCRalphabeta/CD19-depleted stem cell transplant. The receptor comes from a boy in the first two years of life who had a stem cell transplant for acute myeloid leukemia, so the T cells may come from the graft donor. As DNA, the CDR3 is TGTGCCAGCAGTTACCCGGGGCGGGGTAGGGAGACCCAGTACTTC. Translated: CASSYPGRGRETQYF.